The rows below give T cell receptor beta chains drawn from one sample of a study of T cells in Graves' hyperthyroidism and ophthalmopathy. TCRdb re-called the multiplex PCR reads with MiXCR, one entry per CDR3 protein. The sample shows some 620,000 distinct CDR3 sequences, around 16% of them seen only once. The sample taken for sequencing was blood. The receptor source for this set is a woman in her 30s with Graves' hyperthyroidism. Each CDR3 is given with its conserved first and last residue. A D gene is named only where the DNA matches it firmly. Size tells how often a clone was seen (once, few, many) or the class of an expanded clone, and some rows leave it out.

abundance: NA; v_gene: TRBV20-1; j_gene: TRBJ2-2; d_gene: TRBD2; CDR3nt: TGCAGTGCTAGAGACGCCTTTGATAGCGGGTTTGCCGGGGAGCTGTTTTTT; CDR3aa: CSARDAFDSGFAGELFF
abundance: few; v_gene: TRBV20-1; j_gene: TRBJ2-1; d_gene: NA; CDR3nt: TGCAGTGCTAGAGATAGCAGTCATGAGCAGTTCTTC; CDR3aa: CSARDSSHEQFF
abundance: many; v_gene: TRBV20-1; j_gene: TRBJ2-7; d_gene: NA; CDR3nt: TGCAGTGCTATGGAGGACCCCTCCTCCTACGAGCAGTACTTC; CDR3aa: CSAMEDPSSYEQYF
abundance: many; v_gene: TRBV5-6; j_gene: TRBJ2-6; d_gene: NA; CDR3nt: TGTGCCAGCAGCTTGGGGTTGAGCTCTGGGGCCAACGTCCTGACTTTC; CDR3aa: CASSLGLSSGANVLTF
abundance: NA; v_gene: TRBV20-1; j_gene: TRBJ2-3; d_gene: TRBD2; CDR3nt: TGCAGTGCGAACCGACTAGCGGACACAGATACGCAGTATTTT; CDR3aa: CSANRLADTDTQYF
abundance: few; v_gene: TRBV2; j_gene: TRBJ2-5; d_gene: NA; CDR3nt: TGTGCCAGCAGAGGAGCCAGGGAGACCCAGTACTTC; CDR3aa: CASRGARETQYF
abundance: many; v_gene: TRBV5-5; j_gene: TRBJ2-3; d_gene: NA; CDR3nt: TGTGCCAGCAGCTGGAGGGGGGTGGGCACAGATACGCAGTATTTT; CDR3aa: CASSWRGVGTDTQYF
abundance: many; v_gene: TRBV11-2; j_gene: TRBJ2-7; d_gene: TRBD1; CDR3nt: TGTGCCAGCAGCTCACTTAACCGGGACAGGGCACTAGCCGGCCCCTACGAGCAGTACTTC; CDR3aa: CASSSLNRDRALAGPYEQYF
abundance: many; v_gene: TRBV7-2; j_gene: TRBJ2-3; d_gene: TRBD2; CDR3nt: TGTGCCAGCAGCCCTAGCGGGGGCTCCGACACGCAGTATTTT; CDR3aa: CASSPSGGSDTQYF
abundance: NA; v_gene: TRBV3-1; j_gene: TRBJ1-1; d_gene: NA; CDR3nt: TGTGCCAGCAGCCCCGCGAGGGGTAATACGGCTTTCTTT; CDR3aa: CASSPARGNTAFF
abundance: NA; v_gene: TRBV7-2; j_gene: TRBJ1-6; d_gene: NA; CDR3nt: TGTGCCAGCAGCTTAAGTGCACCCAATTCACCCCTCCACTTT; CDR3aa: CASSLSAPNSPLHF
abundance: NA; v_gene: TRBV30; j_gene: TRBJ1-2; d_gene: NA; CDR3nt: TGTGCCTGGAGTGTAAGCCAGATCTATGGCTACACCTTC; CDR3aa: CAWSVSQIYGYTF
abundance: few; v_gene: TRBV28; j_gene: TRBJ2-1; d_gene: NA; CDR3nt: TGTGCCAGCAGCGATTTGGGCACCTACAATGAGCAGTTCTTC; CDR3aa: CASSDLGTYNEQFF
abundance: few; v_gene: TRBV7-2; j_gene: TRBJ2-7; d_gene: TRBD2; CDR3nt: TGTGCCAGCAGCCCTACTAGCGGGAGATCCTCCTACGAGCAGTACTTC; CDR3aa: CASSPTSGRSSYEQYF
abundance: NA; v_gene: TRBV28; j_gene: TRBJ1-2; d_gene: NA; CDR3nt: TGTGCCAGCGGTACCGGGTCCAGCTATGGCTACACCTTC; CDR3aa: CASGTGSSYGYTF
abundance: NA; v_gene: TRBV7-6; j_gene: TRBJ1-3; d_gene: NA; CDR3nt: TGTGCCAGCAGCCCGCTCTCCGGATCTGGAAACACCATATATTTT; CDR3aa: CASSPLSGSGNTIYF
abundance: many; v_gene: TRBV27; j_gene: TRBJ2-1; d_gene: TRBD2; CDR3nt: TGTGCCAGCGCTGCCGGGGCGGGAGGTGCTGAGCAGTTCTTC; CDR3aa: CASAAGAGGAEQFF
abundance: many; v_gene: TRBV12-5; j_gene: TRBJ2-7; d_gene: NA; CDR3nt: TGTGCTAGTGGCCTGGCAGGATCTACCTACGAGCAGTACTTC; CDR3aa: CASGLAGSTYEQYF
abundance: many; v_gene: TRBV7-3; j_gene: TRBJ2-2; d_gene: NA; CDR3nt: TGTGCCAGCAGCCCCCGGGTGACGCCCGGGGAGCTGTTTTTT; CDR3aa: CASSPRVTPGELFF
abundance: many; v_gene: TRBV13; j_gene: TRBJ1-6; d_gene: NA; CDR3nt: TGTGCCAGCAGCTTGGAACCAGGGCTAGGGTCACCCCTCCACTTT; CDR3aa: CASSLEPGLGSPLHF
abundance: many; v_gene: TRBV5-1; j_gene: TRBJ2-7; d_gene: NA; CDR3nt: TGCGCCAGCACCCCTCGTGGGGAAATGGTTCGGGAAGAGCAGTACTTC; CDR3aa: CASTPRGEMVREEQYF
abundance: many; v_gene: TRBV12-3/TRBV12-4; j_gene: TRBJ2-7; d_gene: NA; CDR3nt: TGTGCCAGCAACTGGAGGGCTGGGCACGAGCAGTACTTC; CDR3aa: CASNWRAGHEQYF
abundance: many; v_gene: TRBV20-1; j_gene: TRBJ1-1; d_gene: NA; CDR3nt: TGCAGTGCTCCTGAGCAGGCGAACACTGAAGCTTTCTTT; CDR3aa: CSAPEQANTEAFF
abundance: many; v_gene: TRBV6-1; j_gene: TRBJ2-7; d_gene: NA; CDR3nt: TGTGCCAGCCAACATCTTAGCGAGCAGTACTTC; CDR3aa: CASQHLSEQYF